This entry is about one T cell receptor (beta chain). This sample is drawn from a study of blood T cell repertoires in COVID-19. The V gene's germline CDR1 is SGHDT and CDR2 YYEEEE. V lost 1 base and J lost 8; bases outside the gene matches: 9. The CDR3 is 15 amino acids. The table came from immunoSEQ multiplex PCR; TCRdb's copy has only in-frame clones and leaves some out. The sample includes 200,000 to 250,000 clones, about nine tenths of them seen just once. The TCR was taken from a woman aged 35 to 49 with acute or convalescent COVID-19. This chain uses TRBV5-6 with TRBJ2-1, with 7 bases aligning to TRBD1. Sequenced sample: peripheral blood. CDR3 nucleotide sequence: TGTGCCAGCAGCTTGAAGATTCGAGGGGGCGATGAGCAGTTCTTC. This encodes CASSLKIRGGDEQFF.